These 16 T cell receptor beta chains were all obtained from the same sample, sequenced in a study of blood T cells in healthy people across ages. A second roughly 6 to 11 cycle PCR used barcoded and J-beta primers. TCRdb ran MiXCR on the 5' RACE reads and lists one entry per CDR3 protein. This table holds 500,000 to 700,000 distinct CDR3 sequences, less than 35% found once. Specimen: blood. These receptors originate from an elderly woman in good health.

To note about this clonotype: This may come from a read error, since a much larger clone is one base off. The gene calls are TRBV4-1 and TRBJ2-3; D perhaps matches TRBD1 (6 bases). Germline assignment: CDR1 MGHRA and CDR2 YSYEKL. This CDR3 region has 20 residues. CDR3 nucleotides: TGCGTCAGCAGCCAAGGGGCTGGGGGCCCTTACCCTCGGAGCACAGATACGCAGTATTTT. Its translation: CVSSQGAGGPYPRSTDTQYF.

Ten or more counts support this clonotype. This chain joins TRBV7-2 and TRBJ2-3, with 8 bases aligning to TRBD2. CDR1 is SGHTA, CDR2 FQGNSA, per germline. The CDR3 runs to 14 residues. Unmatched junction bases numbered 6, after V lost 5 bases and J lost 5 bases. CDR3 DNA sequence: TGTGCCAGCAGCACCCGGGGGGGCGAAGATACGCAGTATTTT. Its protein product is CASSTRGGEDTQYF.

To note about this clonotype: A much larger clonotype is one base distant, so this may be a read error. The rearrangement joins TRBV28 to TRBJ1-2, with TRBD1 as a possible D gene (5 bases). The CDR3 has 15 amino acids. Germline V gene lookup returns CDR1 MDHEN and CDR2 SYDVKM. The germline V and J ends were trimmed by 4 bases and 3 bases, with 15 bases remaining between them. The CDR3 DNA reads TGTGCCAGCAGTTCCCCTCGGGGGAAGGACTATGGCTACACCTTC. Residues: CASSSPRGKDYGYTF.

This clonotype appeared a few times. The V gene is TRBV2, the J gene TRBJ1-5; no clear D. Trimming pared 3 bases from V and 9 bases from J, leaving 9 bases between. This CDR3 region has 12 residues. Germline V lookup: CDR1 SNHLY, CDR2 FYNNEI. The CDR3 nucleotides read TGTGCCAGCAGTGACCCGGATGTGCCCCAGCATTTT. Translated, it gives CASSDPDVPQHF.

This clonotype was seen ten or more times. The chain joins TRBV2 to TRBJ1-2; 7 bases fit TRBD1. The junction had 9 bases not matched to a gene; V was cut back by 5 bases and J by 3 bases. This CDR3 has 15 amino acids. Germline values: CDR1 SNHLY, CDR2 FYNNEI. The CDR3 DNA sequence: TGTGCCAGCAGTTTTTCACCCAGGGGGTACTATGGCTACACCTTC. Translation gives CASSFSPRGYYGYTF.

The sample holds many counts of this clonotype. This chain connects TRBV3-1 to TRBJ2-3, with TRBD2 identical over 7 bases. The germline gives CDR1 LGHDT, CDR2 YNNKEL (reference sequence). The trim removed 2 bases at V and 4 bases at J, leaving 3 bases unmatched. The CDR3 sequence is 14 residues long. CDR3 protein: CASSQRGVADTQYF. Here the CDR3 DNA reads TGTGCCAGCAGCCAACGGGGGGTGGCAGATACGCAGTATTTT.

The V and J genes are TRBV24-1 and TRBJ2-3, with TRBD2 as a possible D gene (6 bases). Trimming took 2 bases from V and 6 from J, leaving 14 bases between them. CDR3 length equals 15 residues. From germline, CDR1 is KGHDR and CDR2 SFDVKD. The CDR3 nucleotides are TGTGCCACCAGTGATTGGCAACTAGCATCCGATACGCAGTATTTT. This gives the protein CATSDWQLASDTQYF.

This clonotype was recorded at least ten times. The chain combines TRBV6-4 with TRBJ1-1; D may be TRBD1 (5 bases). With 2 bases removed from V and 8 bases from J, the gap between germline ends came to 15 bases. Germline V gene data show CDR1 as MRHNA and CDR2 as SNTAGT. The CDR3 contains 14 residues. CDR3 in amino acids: CASSDEAGISEAFF. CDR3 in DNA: TGTGCCAGCAGTGACGAGGCAGGGATATCAGAAGCTTTCTTT.

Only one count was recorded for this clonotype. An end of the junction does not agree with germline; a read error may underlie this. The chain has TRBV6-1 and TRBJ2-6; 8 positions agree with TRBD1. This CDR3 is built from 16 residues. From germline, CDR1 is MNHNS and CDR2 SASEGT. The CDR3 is CASSEGQGRRANVLTF. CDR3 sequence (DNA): TGTGCCAGCAGCGAAGGACAGGGCCGTCGGGCCAACGTCCTGACTTTC.

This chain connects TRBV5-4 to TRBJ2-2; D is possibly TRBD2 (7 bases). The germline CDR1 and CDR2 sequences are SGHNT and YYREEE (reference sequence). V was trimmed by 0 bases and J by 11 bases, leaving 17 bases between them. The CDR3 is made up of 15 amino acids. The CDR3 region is CASSLAGGQRSELFF. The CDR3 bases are TGTGCCAGCAGCTTGGCCGGGGGGCAGAGGTCCGAGCTGTTTTTT.

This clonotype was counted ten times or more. The CDR3: CASSEVIKGYTF. The CDR3 DNA reads TGTGCCAGCAGTGAAGTGATAAAAGGCTACACCTTC. The rearrangement joins TRBV6-1 to TRBJ1-2; D gene uncertain. The germline CDR1 and CDR2 sequences are MNHNS and SASEGT. V lost 1 base and J lost 8, with 8 bases in between. CDR3 length: 12 residues.

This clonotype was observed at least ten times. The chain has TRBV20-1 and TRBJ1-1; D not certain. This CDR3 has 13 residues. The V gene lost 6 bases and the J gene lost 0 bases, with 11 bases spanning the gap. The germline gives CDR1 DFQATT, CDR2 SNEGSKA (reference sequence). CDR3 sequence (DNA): TGCAGTGCCCCGGCAACTATGAACACTGAAGCTTTCTTT. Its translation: CSAPATMNTEAFF.

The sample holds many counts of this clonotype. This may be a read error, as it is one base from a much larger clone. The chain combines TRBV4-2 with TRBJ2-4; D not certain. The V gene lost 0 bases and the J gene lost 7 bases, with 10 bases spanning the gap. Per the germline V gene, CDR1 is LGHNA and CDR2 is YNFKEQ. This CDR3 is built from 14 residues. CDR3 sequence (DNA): TGTGCCAGCAGCCAAGACATCCTAGGGAACATTCAGTACTTC. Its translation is CASSQDILGNIQYF.

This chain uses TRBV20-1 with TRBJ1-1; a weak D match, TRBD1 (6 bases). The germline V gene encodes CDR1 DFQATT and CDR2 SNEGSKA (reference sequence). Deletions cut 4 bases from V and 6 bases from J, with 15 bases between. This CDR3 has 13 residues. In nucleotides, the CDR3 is TGCAGTGCTACCAGGCAGGGGAGGCCTGAAGCTTTCTTT. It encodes CSATRQGRPEAFF.

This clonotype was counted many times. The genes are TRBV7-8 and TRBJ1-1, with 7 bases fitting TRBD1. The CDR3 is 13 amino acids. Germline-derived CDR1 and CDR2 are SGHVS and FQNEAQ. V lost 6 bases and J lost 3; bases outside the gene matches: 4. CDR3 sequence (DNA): TGTGCCAGCAGAGACAGGGAGCACACTGAAGCTTTCTTT. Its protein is CASRDREHTEAFF.

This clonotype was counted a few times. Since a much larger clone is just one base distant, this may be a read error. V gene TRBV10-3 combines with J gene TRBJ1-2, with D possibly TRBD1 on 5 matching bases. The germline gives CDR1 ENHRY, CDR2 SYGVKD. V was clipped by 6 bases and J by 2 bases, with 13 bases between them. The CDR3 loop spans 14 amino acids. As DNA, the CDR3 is TGTGCCATCAGGGGTTTCGGGGCCAACTATGGCTACACCTTC. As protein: CAIRGFGANYGYTF.